This T cell receptor (beta chain) is drawn from a study of T cells in Graves' hyperthyroidism and ophthalmopathy. As concerns this clonotype: The antigen is not known.

The study, taken as a whole, reports: Model predictions of ophthalmopathy came a median about six months before onset.

There were TCR beta CDR3 regions amplified from RNA transcripts. RT-PCR in the first round (using the HTBI primer set) targeted the TCR CDR3. TCRdb re-analysed the multiplex PCR reads in MiXCR, keeping a single row per CDR3 protein. The sample lists about 360,000 distinct CDR3 sequences, 25% occurring once. There are 15 residues in the CDR3. Trimming shortened V by 5 bases and J by 4 bases, and 15 bases separated the two germline ends. Uncontrolled infection, other autoimmune disease, pregnancy and lactation each barred patients from inclusion. Diagnosis rested on symptoms, serum thyroxine and TRAb, thyroid ultrasound, and orbital computed tomography.

The chain has TRBV12-3 or TRBV12-4 and TRBJ2-1; possible D gene TRBD2, 6 bases. The sequence came from a man aged 50 to 59 with Graves' hyperthyroidism. The sequencing input was blood. CDR3 DNA sequence: TGTGCCAGCAGTATTTTCCGGGAGATTTACAATGAGCAGTTCTTC. It codes for CASSIFREIYNEQFF.